These 10 T cell receptor beta chains share one sample of origin, sequenced in a study of cytomegalovirus exposure and HLA in healthy donors. The PCR was carried out with 60 Vbeta primers and 13 Jbeta primers. Data came from immunoSEQ multiplex PCR; TCRdb stores just in-frame clones and leaves some out. Among around 80,000 clones listed, around 60% were seen once. The sequenced sample was PBMCs. These receptors originate from a male donor in good health and CMV-seropositive.

The genes are TRBV28 and TRBJ1-1; 10 bases match TRBD1. V lost 6 bases, J lost 6 bases, and 13 bases stayed unmatched. Germline CDR1 MDHEN, CDR2 SYDVKM. This CDR3 region has 16 residues. CDR3 amino acids: CASSLLPGQGFPEAFF. The CDR3 DNA follows: TGTGCCAGCAGCCTCCTCCCGGGACAGGGGTTTCCTGAAGCTTTCTTT.

The chain carries TRBV9 and TRBJ1-2; D may be TRBD1 (6 bases). This CDR3 is 13 amino acids long. V lost 3 bases and J 8 bases, leaving 14 bases between the germline ends. Germline lookup yields CDR1 SGDLS and CDR2 YYNGEE. CDR3 bases: TGTGCCAGCAGCGCCGGGGGGCTTGGCGGCTACACCTTC. Translation: CASSAGGLGGYTF.

The gene calls are TRBV11-2 and TRBJ2-5, with D maybe TRBD1 (6 bases). Matching the DNA end better, TRBJ2-7 makes the J call doubtful. Germline V CDR1 and CDR2: SGHAT, FQNNGV. The CDR3 runs to 14 residues. The CDR3 bases are TGTGCCAGCAGCCCTCTCAGGGGATCCTACGAGCAGTACTTC. This encodes CASSPLRGSYEQYF.

The V call is TRBV6-5, the J call TRBJ1-5, with 11 bases lining up with TRBD1. Looked up from germline, CDR1 is MNHEY and CDR2 is SVGAGI. This CDR3 region has 15 residues. V lost 2 bases, J lost 7 bases, and 4 bases stayed unmatched. CDR3 amino acids: CASSYGTGGDQPQHF. The CDR3 DNA reads as TGTGCCAGCAGTTACGGGACAGGGGGGGACCAGCCCCAGCATTTT.

This clone turned up a few times. The chain joins TRBV30 to TRBJ2-7; 9 nucleotides align to TRBD1. J lost 7 bases, V lost 4 bases, and 8 bases had no gene match. The germline V gene encodes CDR1 GTSNPN and CDR2 SVGIG (reference sequence). The CDR3 is made up of 13 amino acids. DNA of the CDR3: TGTGCCTGGAACTCTGGGACAGGGCGGGAGCAGTACTTC. It codes for CAWNSGTGREQYF. Full variable domain (outside the CDR3, taken from reference TRBV30 and TRBJ2-7): SQTIHQWPATLVQPVGSPLSLECTVEGTSNPNLYWYRQAAGRGLQLLFYSVGIGQISSEVPQNLSASRPQDRQFILSSKKLLLSDSGFYLCAWNSGTGREQYFGPGTRLTVT.

The chain carries TRBV2 and TRBJ1-2; TRBD1 agrees at 10 bases. J was trimmed by 2 bases and V by 3 bases; bases with no gene match: 6. Germline CDR1 is SNHLY and CDR2 is FYNNEI. The CDR3 sequence is 16 residues long. For the CDR3, the DNA is TGTGCCAGCAGTGACAGCCCGACAGGGGGCAACTATGGCTACACCTTC. Protein sequence: CASSDSPTGGNYGYTF.

This clone was seen a handful of times. The chain recombines TRBV2 with TRBJ1-6; 8 nucleotides line up with TRBD1. Germline CDR1 SNHLY, CDR2 FYNNEI. The CDR3 spans 16 residues. The junction had 10 bases not matched to a gene; V was cut back by 6 bases and J by 6 bases. This CDR3 is CASRIDFTGGNSPLHF. The CDR3 DNA reads as TGTGCCAGCAGGATAGATTTTACAGGGGGTAATTCACCCCTCCACTTT.

V is TRBV7-9 and J is TRBJ1-3; tentatively, D is TRBD1 (5 bases). Germline V gives CDR1 SEHNR, CDR2 FQNEAQ (reference sequence). The CDR3 totals 16 residues. The V and J ends lost 5 bases and 0 bases respectively, with 14 bases between them. CDR3 DNA: TGTGCCAGCAGCGGGCGGGACGGAAACTCTGGAAACACCATATATTTT. It specifies CASSGRDGNSGNTIYF.

This clone showed up just a few times. V is TRBV6-5 and J is TRBJ1-1; 7 bases are shared with TRBD1. The CDR3 is 14 amino acids. Germline V gene lookup returns CDR1 MNHEY and CDR2 SVGAGI. After removal of 4 bases from V and 2 bases from J, the junction contained 4 bases not matched to a gene. This chain's CDR3 is CASSSDRANTEAFF. For the CDR3, the DNA is TGTGCCAGCAGTTCAGACAGGGCTAACACTGAAGCTTTCTTT.

The chain joins TRBV27 to TRBJ1-6; D may be TRBD1 (5 bases). Germline CDR1 reads MNHEY; CDR2 reads SMNVEV (reference sequence). The ends were cut back, 0 bases at V and 10 bases at J, with 16 bases in the middle. This CDR3 contains 16 residues. CDR3 coding DNA: TGTGCCAGCAGTTTATCCCAGGGAGGTCAAGGGTCACCCCTCCACTTT. Amino acids: CASSLSQGGQGSPLHF.